The 7 T cell receptor beta chains below come from one sample, sequenced in a study of blood T cell repertoires in COVID-19. Repertoires were generated with immunoSEQ multiplex PCR, while TCRdb's copy carries only in-frame clones and drops some. The sample lists 220,000 or so clones, about 86% occurring once. Sequences were obtained from peripheral blood. These receptors all come from a woman aged 60 to 75 with acute or convalescent COVID-19.

The V gene is TRBV4-1, the J gene TRBJ2-4; D possibly corresponds to TRBD1 (5 bases). The germline V gene encodes CDR1 MGHRA and CDR2 YSYEKL. The CDR3 has 15 residues. Trimming took off 0 bases at V and 11 bases at J, with 17 bases between the two ends. CDR3 loop: CASSQDRVLQGVQYF. CDR3 nucleotides: TGCGCCAGCAGCCAAGATAGAGTCCTCCAAGGGGTTCAGTACTTC.

The rearrangement joins TRBV6-5 to TRBJ2-3; D not certain. The CDR3 runs to 14 residues. The germline V gene encodes CDR1 MNHEY and CDR2 SVGAGI. Trimming took 4 bases from V and 2 from J, leaving 10 bases between them. The CDR3 DNA is TGTGCCAGCAGTTGGGCAGTGGACACAGATACGCAGTATTTT. This encodes CASSWAVDTDTQYF.

This sequence joins TRBV3-1 (or the pseudogene TRBV3-2) and TRBJ1-2; 8 nucleotides line up with TRBD1. This CDR3 is 13 amino acids long. V was pared by 3 bases and J by 4 bases, with 1 base of the junction left unmatched. Germline V gene sequence: CDR1 LGHDT, CDR2 YNNKEL (reference sequence). CDR3 coding DNA: TGTGCCAGCAGCCATGACAGGGGCTATGGCTACACCTTC. Amino acid sequence: CASSHDRGYGYTF.

The chain combines TRBV11-2 with TRBJ2-7; TRBD1 aligns across 7 bases. V lost 10 bases, J lost 3 bases, and 12 bases stayed unmatched. This CDR3 contains 14 residues. Germline V gene lookup returns CDR1 SGHAT and CDR2 FQNNGV. The CDR3 sequence: CATSNPDRYYEQYF. In nucleotides, the CDR3 is TGTGCCACCAGTAATCCGGACAGGTACTACGAGCAGTACTTC.

The chain couples TRBV19 to TRBJ2-7, with a weak D call TRBD2 (5 bases). Germline V gene sequence: CDR1 LNHDA, CDR2 SQIVND (reference sequence). The CDR3 is made up of 13 amino acids. V was clipped by 1 base and J by 5 bases, with 9 bases between them. The DNA of the CDR3 is TGTGCCAGTAGTATAGGACCGGGGAACGAGCAGTACTTC. Its translation is CASSIGPGNEQYF.

The genes are TRBV19 and TRBJ1-1; D unresolved. The CDR3 loop spans 13 amino acids. V lost 5 bases and J lost 7, with 14 bases in between. Germline-derived CDR1 and CDR2 are LNHDA and SQIVND (reference sequence). The CDR3 reads CASSLGRGSEAFF. DNA of the CDR3: TGTGCCAGTAGTTTAGGGCGCGGTAGTGAAGCTTTCTTT. The full variable domain, its missing parts supplied by reference TRBV19 and TRBJ1-1, is DGGITQSPKYLFRKEGQNVTLSCEQNLNHDAMYWYRQDPGQGLRLIYYSQIVNDFQKGDIAEGYSVSREKKESFPLTVTSAQKNPTAFYLCASSLGRGSEAFFGQGTRLTVV.

This clone came up once. The rearrangement links TRBV28 to TRBJ2-1; 10 bases are a match to TRBD2. Germline-derived CDR1 and CDR2 are MDHEN and SYDVKM. Germline trimming cut 1 base from V and 5 bases from J; bases unmatched to any gene: 5. The CDR3 totals 16 residues. For the CDR3, the DNA is TGTGCCAGCAGTTTATTTGCTAGCGGGGGACACAATGAGCAGTTCTTC. Protein product: CASSLFASGGHNEQFF.